This TCR beta chain is drawn from a study of cytomegalovirus exposure and HLA in healthy donors. Broader study findings: What was likely a sequencing artifact was a cluster of highly shared sequence variants. The study carried out a later analysis of TCR beta sequences. It associated some 18,000 of them with specific HLA alleles at a false discovery rate of 0.05.

The V end lost 0 bases, the J end lost 9 bases, and 9 bases lay between the germline ends. The CDR3 sequence is 13 residues long. In germline, CDR1 is MGHRA, CDR2 YSYEKL. This clone was seen a few times. Its specificity is not known. A multiplex PCR was run with 60 Vbeta primers and 13 Jbeta primers. TCRdb keeps only in-frame clones here, not all; method: immunoSEQ multiplex PCR. Of fewer than 200,000 clones in the sample, around 80% were seen once. This TCR derives from a woman under 30 in good health and CMV-seronegative. Specimen: PBMCs. The rearrangement links TRBV4-1 to TRBJ1-5; D is ambiguous. CDR3 sequence reads: CASSQEFGGPQHF. The CDR3 nucleotides are TGCGCCAGCAGCCAAGAATTCGGCGGGCCCCAGCATTTT.